This paragraph covers one T cell receptor (beta chain) sequence. What it binds is not known. The data belong to a study of early T cells in non-severe SARS-CoV-2 infection. Study background: Sequencing targeted bulk RNA from unsorted whole blood, leaving chains unpaired. General observations from the study: The study's VDJdb matching favored anti-spike CD8 responses and missed private and CD4 specificities.

cDNA molecules, individually, were tagged with unique molecular identifiers. TCRdb reanalysed the 5' RACE reads using MiXCR and keeps one entry per CDR3 protein. The repertoire includes about 56,000 distinct CDR3 sequences, roughly 12% of them detected once, and about 3.1% sits in the top ten. V lost 4 bases and J 9 bases, leaving 9 bases between the germline ends. Germline-derived CDR1 and CDR2 are SQVTM and ANQGSEA. This CDR3 region has 10 residues. This clonotype was sampled from an adult who was a healthcare worker with PCR-confirmed SARS-CoV-2 infection or an uninfected control (not recorded which). Sequencing used whole blood. This chain links TRBV29-1 with TRBJ1-1; D unresolved. The CDR3: CSVGGVQAFF. The CDR3, as DNA: TGCAGCGTTGGTGGGGTTCAAGCTTTCTTT. The full variable domain, its missing parts supplied by reference TRBV29-1 and TRBJ1-1, is SAVISQKPSRDICQRGTSLTIQCQVDSQVTMMFWYRQQPGQSLTLIATANQGSEATYESGFVIDKFPISRPNLTFSTLTVSNMSPEDSSIYLCSVGGVQAFFGQGTRLTVV.